This entry describes one T cell receptor (beta chain). The antigen is undetermined. The method was immunoSEQ multiplex PCR; TCRdb's version includes in-frame clones alone and lacks a portion of them. The repertoire holds just over 7,500 clones, around 79% seen once, with over 9.5% in the top ten. The sample comes from a study of graft-versus-host responses after intestinal transplantation. Study-wide context: Recipients received multivisceral, liver-intestinal, or isolated intestinal transplants. Anti-thymocyte globulin was used for induction in all recipients, who then took tacrolimus and steroids for approximately 3 years. Study results and caveats: Early HvG declines after transplant were associated with peak circulating GvH clone levels. In recipient marrow, GvH clones were found, and some appeared first in ileum or blood.

Intraepithelial and lamina propria lymphocytes were released after the graft tissue was processed. This clonotype was obtained from a human patient who received an intestinal transplant, so some T cells may come from the graft donor. The source was ileum tissue, collected approximately 220 days after intestinal transplant.

CDR3 DNA: TGTGCCAGCAGCCAGACAGAAGGGTCCACAGATACGCAGTATTTT. It encodes CASSQTEGSTDTQYF. The chain has TRBV4-2 and TRBJ2-3, with D maybe TRBD1 (5 bases). The CDR3 sequence is 15 residues long. CDR1 LGHNA and CDR2 YNFKEQ come from the germline V gene. V lost 3 bases and J lost 2, with 12 bases in between.